The T cell receptor (beta chain) described here comes from a study of blood T cell repertoires in COVID-19. The V end lost 2 bases, the J end lost 4 bases, and 6 bases lay between the germline ends. Germline-derived CDR1 and CDR2 are SGHVS and FNYEAQ. The CDR3 length is 13 residues. The method was immunoSEQ multiplex PCR; TCRdb's version includes in-frame clones alone and lacks a portion of them. The table lists 200,000 to 250,000 clones, around 91% of them singletons. This rearrangement joins TRBV7-6 to TRBJ1-5; D is unresolved. The sequence came from a middle-aged woman with acute or convalescent COVID-19. Input material: peripheral blood. CDR3 sequence: CASSLISNQPQHF. The CDR3 DNA follows: TGTGCCAGCAGCTTAATATCGAATCAGCCCCAGCATTTT.